This T cell receptor (beta chain) was retrieved from a study of T cells in Graves' hyperthyroidism and ophthalmopathy (dated by TCRdb to the late 2010s). Regarding the complete study: Peripheral blood was sampled at the time of initial diagnosis, prior to any treatment. After sampling, hyperthyroidism patients received methimazole starting at 30 mg daily, and ophthalmopathy patients received high-dose intravenous methylprednisolone. TCR Vbeta CDR3 sequencing of 130 to 150 peripheral blood samples (under 45 ophthalmopathy, about 75 hyperthyroidism and approximately 17 progressor patients) is reported in the paper. An independent validation cohort of around 19 hyperthyroidism patients and 15 or so patients who later progressed to ophthalmopathy tested prospective prediction of ophthalmopathy. In about 6 Graves' hyperthyroidism patients, the study also compared T-cell repertoires from thyroid tissue with T-cell repertoires from blood. A discovery cohort of about a hundred patients, roughly 45 with Graves' ophthalmopathy and under 60 with stable Graves' hyperthyroidism, was used to find distinguishing TCR V-J signatures. The 95 to 100 discovery patients were divided at random into training and test sets in a 7:3 ratio. What the study reported, not specific to this receptor: Sample size was not statistically predetermined, and blinding of investigators to group allocation was not performed. Ophthalmopathy was separated from stable hyperthyroidism by a 13 V-J signature model, with over 85% sensitivity and roughly 81% specificity obtained in cross-validation and 80%/75% obtained in testing. Blood samples also contained most of the expanded thyroid clonotypes (frequency above 0.001), which suggests that blood repertoires may reflect thyroid immune responses. In validation, progression to ophthalmopathy was predicted by the model with 70.59% sensitivity and around 75% specificity, a median of about 6 months before onset.

The CDR3 contains 15 residues, cysteine and phenylalanine counted. CDR3 DNA is the only sequence kept; it has 45 bases, read in frame from the first base. Trimmed from V: 2 bases; trimmed from J: 1 base; junction bases lacking a gene match: 0. Taken from the germline V gene, the CDR1 and CDR2 loops are ENHRY and SYGVKD. Moderately to severely active disease, a Clinical Activity Score of at least 3, a NOSPECS grade of at least 4, and a duration under 3 months were present in ophthalmopathy patients. Patients with uncontrolled infections, other autoimmune diseases, pregnancy or lactation were excluded. Diagnoses were established on the basis of clinical symptoms, serum thyroxine and TRAb, thyroid ultrasound, and orbital computed tomography. PBMCs were separated from 8 to 10 ml of fresh peripheral blood using Ficoll-Paque density gradient centrifugation. Total RNA was extracted with Trizol reagent, and quality was checked on an Agilent 2100 Bioanalyzer.

This clonotype was counted at least ten times. Its antigen is unknown. No quality values exist for individual bases; no much larger clone is one base distant. Amplification of TCR beta CDR3 regions was carried out from RNA transcripts. A first-round RT-PCR of the TCR CDR3 used the HTBI primer set with the Qiagen OneStep RT-PCR kit. A second multiplex PCR round built the libraries, followed by size selection and purification. Sequencing of the libraries was done on an Illumina HiSeq2000 using paired-end 100 bp reads. As for the original processing: SOAPnuke was used to process the raw data, with reads discarded if the reads contained adapters or uncalled bases, had a mean Phred below 15, or lacked an exact constant-primer or identifier match. COPE v1.2.5 was used to merge the high-quality paired reads, and each unique nucleotide sequence was defined as a clonotype. MiTCR v1.1 was used to align the clonotypes against IMGT TRBV, TRBD and TRBJ reference segments. The analysis included only V-J combinations with a frequency above 0.0001, which together covered 99% to 99.2% of the repertoires. The TCS score was defined as the ratio of F50 (clonal expansion) to E x V (chaos), calculated using BLOSUM62-based TCRdist between CDR3 peptides within each V-J. Welch's t-statistics and random forest reduced around 550 V-J features to fewer than 15, which were used in a naive Bayes classifier (R e1071). Clones were called with MiXCR by TCRdb after fastp trimmed the public reads at Q25, and only in-frame beta chains were retained. Each CDR3 protein gets just one entry, which takes the most common genes and DNA from the rows behind it. The V and J calls were determined by TCRdb, not by the authors. The sample table records nearly 600,000 distinct CDR3 sequences; 14% of these occur just once. Of the sample, around 7% falls within the top ten clones.

Recombination connected TRBV10-3 to TRBJ2-1; TRBD2 matches 9 bases in the middle. The sequencing sample was made of blood. The receptor was isolated from a woman aged 18-30 years with Graves' ophthalmopathy. Here the CDR3 is given as CAISETSGSYNEQFF. The sequence in DNA is TGTGCCATCAGTGAGACTAGCGGGTCCTACAATGAGCAGTTCTTC.